The 2 T cell receptor beta chains given below trace back to one sample, sequenced in a study of tumor and adjacent non-tumor tissue in lung cancer. This sample's RNA came from whole unsorted tissue. Distant lung tissue was collected more than 3 cm away from the tumor edge. The library came from three nested PCR rounds adapted from ARM-PCR protocols. TCRdb re-called the multiplex PCR reads with MiXCR, one entry per CDR3 protein. The profile shows about 75,000 distinct CDR3 sequences, under 70% of them singletons. Sequenced: distant non-tumor lung tissue. These receptors all come from a woman aged 45-65 years with non-small cell lung cancer.

A note on this clonotype: Relative to the germline gene, one junction end is altered; a read error may explain this. J is TRBJ2-1 and V is TRBV11-2, with TRBD2 as a possible D gene (5 bases). The CDR3 extends over 14 amino acids. CDR1 and CDR2 (germline): SGHAT, FQNNGV. The CDR3 here is CASTFLAQYNEQFF. The CDR3 region has the DNA TGTGCTAGCACCTTCCTAGCCCAATATAATGAGCAGTTCTTC.

This rearrangement joins TRBV4-3 to TRBJ2-7, with D unclear. CDR3 length equals 13 residues. Germline assignment: CDR1 LGHNA and CDR2 YSLEER. Trimming stripped 0 bases from V and 7 bases from J, with 10 bases between. The CDR3 coding sequence is TGCGCCAGCAGCCAAGAGGGTGCGAAGGAGCAGTACTTC. This codes for CASSQEGAKEQYF.